The clone carrying this TCR beta chain was counted between two and nine times. The CDR3 is 14 residues long. Germline loops: CDR1 SGHTA, CDR2 FQGNSA. Trimming removed 1 base at V and 6 bases at J, with 11 bases between. TCRdb itself ran the RT-PCR reads through MiXCR, one entry per CDR3 protein. This sample has more than 550,000 distinct CDR3 sequences, with about 14% found just once. The chain links TRBV7-2 to TRBJ2-3; D remains unclear. Sequencing used memory CD4+ T cells from blood. The clonotype comes from a female donor in good health, serving as a healthy control. CDR3 in amino acids: CASSLGALWDTQYF. The CDR3 nucleotides read TGTGCCAGCAGCTTAGGGGCCCTTTGGGATACGCAGTATTTT.